Listed below are T cell receptor beta chains from one sample, sequenced in a study of cytomegalovirus exposure and HLA in healthy donors. Measured with immunoSEQ multiplex PCR; TCRdb has only the in-frame clones, and not every one. Of around 200,000 clones in the sample, just under 70% are singletons; the top ten hold about 2.8%. Sequencing used PBMCs. The receptors shown here come from a man aged 40-49 years in good health and CMV-seropositive. CDR3s include the opening cysteine and the closing phenylalanine or tryptophan. Fields, in order: V gene, D gene, clone size, J gene, CDR3 DNA, CDR3 protein. The D gene is left open where the match is weak. Only part of the rows carry a size: once, few, many, or a class if the clone is expanded.

TRBV15,.,.,TRBJ1-2,TGTGCCACCAGCAGAGACAGGGTGGAAATGGATGGCTACACCTTC,CATSRDRVEMDGYTF
TRBV5-5,.,few,TRBJ1-2,TGTGCCAGCAGCTTGAGCGACAGGAACTATGGCTACACCTTC,CASSLSDRNYGYTF
TRBV6-6,TRBD2,.,TRBJ2-5,TGTGCCAGCCGGAGCGGGGGAGAGACCCAGTACTTC,CASRSGGETQYF
TRBV5-6,.,.,TRBJ1-1,TGTGCCAGCAGCTTGGAACGAGCGAGCATGAACACTGAAGCTTTCTTT,CASSLERASMNTEAFF
TRBV6-6,.,.,TRBJ1-2,TGTGCCAGCAGTTCCCTGGGGGGGGCCCCGGGCTACACCTTC,CASSSLGGAPGYTF
TRBV10-3,TRBD1,.,TRBJ1-1,TGTGCCATCAGGAGGGACAGAACCACTGAAGCTTTCTTT,CAIRRDRTTEAFF
TRBV5-1,.,.,TRBJ2-7,TGCGCCAGCAGCTTAGACGGGAGCTCCTACGAGCAGTACTTC,CASSLDGSSYEQYF
TRBV6-5,.,.,TRBJ1-3,TGTGCCAGCAGCGGACAGACATACCCTGGAAACACCATATATTTT,CASSGQTYPGNTIYF
TRBV5-1,TRBD2,.,TRBJ2-1,TGCGCCAGCAGCCCACGGACTAGCGGGGGGCCCCCTGGGGACAATGAGCAGTTCTTC,CASSPRTSGGPPGDNEQFF
TRBV4-1,TRBD2,few,TRBJ2-1,TGCGCCAGCAGCCAGACCCTACTAGCGGAGAGATACAATGAGCAGTTCTTC,CASSQTLLAERYNEQFF
TRBV7-2,.,.,TRBJ2-7,TGTGCCAGCAGCTCTCTGTACGAGCAGTACTTC,CASSSLYEQYF
TRBV2,TRBD1,few,TRBJ1-2,TGTGCCAGCTCCGGACAGGGGTACGGCTACACCTTC,CASSGQGYGYTF
TRBV19,TRBD1,.,TRBJ1-1,TGTGCCAGTAGTTCTTGGACAGGGATGAACACTGAAGCTTTCTTT,CASSSWTGMNTEAFF
TRBV5-1,.,.,TRBJ1-1,TGCGCCAGCAGCTTGTCGGGCAGTTCGGGGACTTTCTTT,CASSLSGSSGTFF
TRBV12-5,TRBD1,.,TRBJ2-3,TGTGCTAGTGGCCGGACACGGGACAGGGGCACAGATACGCAGTATTTT,CASGRTRDRGTDTQYF
TRBV2,.,.,TRBJ2-5,TGTGCCAGCAGTGAAGCGCATTCCGGCGGGGAGACCCAGTACTTC,CASSEAHSGGETQYF
TRBV7-3,TRBD2,once,TRBJ2-3,TGTGCCAGCAGCTTACTTAGCGGGGGGGGCACAGATACGCAGTATTTT,CASSLLSGGGTDTQYF
TRBV15,TRBD2,.,TRBJ2-1,TGTGCCACCAGCAGAGCAGCGGGGGGCGGGTCCTACAATGAGCAGTTCTTC,CATSRAAGGGSYNEQFF
TRBV21-1,.,.,TRBJ1-5,TGTGCCAGCAGCAAAGAAACTTCACCCAATCAGCCCCAGCATTTT,CASSKETSPNQPQHF
TRBV27,.,once,TRBJ2-5,.,CASSSSYQETQYF
TRBV7-9,.,.,TRBJ2-7,TGTGCCAGCAGCTTACGAACATACGAGCAGTACTTC,CASSLRTYEQYF
TRBV2,TRBD2,few,TRBJ2-3,TGTGCCAGCAGTGGGGCTAGCGGGGGTGTAGATACGCAGTATTTT,CASSGASGGVDTQYF
TRBV5-1,TRBD2,.,TRBJ2-7,TGCGCCAGCAGCGAGGGGAGGGGAGACAGCTCCTACGAGCAGTACTTC,CASSEGRGDSSYEQYF
TRBV9,.,.,TRBJ2-3,TGTGCCAGCAGCCCCACGGGGTGGGGCACAGATACGCAGTATTTT,CASSPTGWGTDTQYF
TRBV7-2,.,few,TRBJ2-1,TGTGCCAGCAGCTTAGGTCAGAACTCCTACAATGAGCAGTTCTTC,CASSLGQNSYNEQFF
TRBV29-1,.,once,TRBJ1-2,TGCAGCGTTGAACGTGGCGGCTACACCTTC,CSVERGGYTF
TRBV11-3,.,.,TRBJ2-2,TGTGCCAGCAGCTTAAGATCTCCGGGACAAAGGGCCGGGGAGCTGTTTTTT,CASSLRSPGQRAGELFF
TRBV7-9,TRBD1,few,TRBJ2-1,TGTGCCAGCAGGGGGACAGGGGGCATCGCCAATGAGCAGTTCTTC,CASRGTGGIANEQFF
TRBV19,TRBD1,.,TRBJ2-7,TGTGCCAGTAGTCGGACAGGGTCCCCCTACGAGCAGTACTTC,CASSRTGSPYEQYF
TRBV7-7,.,.,TRBJ2-5,TGTGCCAGCAGCCTCGGGGGGCAGCTGACACGACAAGAGACCCAGTACTTC,CASSLGGQLTRQETQYF
TRBV6-5,TRBD2,.,TRBJ2-7,TGTGCCAGCAGGAAACTAGCGGGGGGGCACTACGAGCAGTACTTC,CASRKLAGGHYEQYF
TRBV5-5,.,few,TRBJ1-6,TGTGCCAGCAGCCCCGGGAAGGGGGAGAATAATTCACCCCTCCACTTT,CASSPGKGENNSPLHF
TRBV6-1,TRBD1,.,TRBJ1-2,TGTGCCAGCAGTGAGGCACCGGGACAGGGGATGGGCTACACCTTC,CASSEAPGQGMGYTF
TRBV10-3,TRBD2,.,TRBJ2-6,TGTGCCACGGGAGGGGAGGGGTGGTCTGGGGCCAACGTCCTGACTTTC,CATGGEGWSGANVLTF
TRBV7-9,.,.,TRBJ2-7,TGTGCCAGCAGCCGAACGGACAGCGCGAAAGGAAACGAGCAGTACTTC,CASSRTDSAKGNEQYF
TRBV5-1,.,.,TRBJ1-6,TGCGCCAGCAGCTCAGGCTCATCAGGTTCACCCCTCCACTTT,CASSSGSSGSPLHF
TRBV19,.,.,TRBJ1-2,TGTGCCAGTAGTAGAACAGATCTTGGGGGGTATGGCTACACCTTC,CASSRTDLGGYGYTF
TRBV5-1,TRBD1,.,TRBJ2-7,TGCGCCAGCAGCTTCCCCCCGGGACAGGACTACGAGCAGTACTTC,CASSFPPGQDYEQYF
TRBV9,TRBD2,.,TRBJ2-1,TGTGCCAGCAGCCGAGCGGGGGGAGCCTACAATGAGCAGTTCTTC,CASSRAGGAYNEQFF
TRBV5-1,.,once,TRBJ1-5,TGCGCCAGCAGCCTGGGTTTTGAACAGCCCCGGCATTTT,CASSLGFEQPRHF
TRBV28,TRBD1,.,TRBJ1-2,TGTGCCAGCAGCGAACCCGGGACAGGCGCCAACTATGGCTACACCTTC,CASSEPGTGANYGYTF
TRBV29-1,.,.,TRBJ2-2,TGCAGCGTCAAACCGGAAGCGGGTTTTTACACCGGGGAGCTGTTTTTT,CSVKPEAGFYTGELFF
TRBV6-5,.,.,TRBJ1-2,TGTGCCAGCAGTTACTCGGACACACACTATGGCTACACCTTC,CASSYSDTHYGYTF
TRBV5-1,TRBD1,.,TRBJ2-2,TGCGCCAGCAGCTTGGAACGACAGGGCACCGGGGAGCTGTTTTTT,CASSLERQGTGELFF
TRBV19,.,few,TRBJ1-6,TGTGCCAGTACCGAGTTTGTAGGGGATTTTTCACCCCTCCACTTT,CASTEFVGDFSPLHF
TRBV5-1,.,few,TRBJ1-3,TGCGCCAGTTATAGCGGGTATTCTGGAAACACCATATATTTT,CASYSGYSGNTIYF
TRBV6-4,TRBD2,.,TRBJ2-7,TGTGCCAGCAGCGCCACTCCAGGGACTAGCTCCTACGAGCAGTACTTC,CASSATPGTSSYEQYF
TRBV11-2,TRBD1,.,TRBJ2-1,TGTGCCAGCAGCTTGGTCAGGGGGCCCCGGAACAATGAGCAGTTCTTC,CASSLVRGPRNNEQFF
TRBV19,TRBD1,.,TRBJ1-5,TGTGCCAGTATCGGGACAGGGGGTACTTATAGCAATCAGCCCCAGCATTTT,CASIGTGGTYSNQPQHF
TRBV7-2,TRBD2,.,TRBJ2-5,TGTGCCAGCAGCTTAGGACTAGCGGGGGGCCTTGAGACCCAGTACTTC,CASSLGLAGGLETQYF
TRBV2,TRBD1,.,TRBJ1-6,TGTGCCACTACAGGGGGTGGGAATTCACCCCTCCACTTT,CATTGGGNSPLHF